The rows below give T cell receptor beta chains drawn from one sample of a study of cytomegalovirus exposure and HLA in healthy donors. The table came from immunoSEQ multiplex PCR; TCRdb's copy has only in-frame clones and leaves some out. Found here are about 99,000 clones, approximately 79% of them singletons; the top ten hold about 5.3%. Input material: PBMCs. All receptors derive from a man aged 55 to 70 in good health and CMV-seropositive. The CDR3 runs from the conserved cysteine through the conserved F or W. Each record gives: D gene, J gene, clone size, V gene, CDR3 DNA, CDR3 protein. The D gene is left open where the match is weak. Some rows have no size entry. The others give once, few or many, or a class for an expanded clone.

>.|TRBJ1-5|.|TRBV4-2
TGTGCCAGCAGCCAAGATTGGCCCCTTAATCAGCCCCAGCATTTT
CASSQDWPLNQPQHF
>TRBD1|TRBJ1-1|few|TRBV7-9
TGTGCCAGCAGCCCTGGGACAGGGGTGAACACTGAAGCTTTCTTT
CASSPGTGVNTEAFF
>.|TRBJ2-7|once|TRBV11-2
TGTGCCAGCAGCTTAGCCAGGAACCCCTACGAGCAGTACTTC
CASSLARNPYEQYF
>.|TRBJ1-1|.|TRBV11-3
TGTGCCAGCAGCTCAGGCTCAGGATCGAACACTGAAGCTTTCTTT
CASSSGSGSNTEAFF
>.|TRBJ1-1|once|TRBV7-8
TGTGCCAGCAGCTCCCCCACGGCGGGGGCCCTGGGCACTGAAGCCTTCTTT
CASSSPTAGALGTEAFF
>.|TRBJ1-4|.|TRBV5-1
TGCGCCAGCAGCTTGGGGTGGGAGAATGAAAAACTGTTTTTT
CASSLGWENEKLFF
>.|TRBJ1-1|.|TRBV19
TGTGCCAGTGGCGAATGGGGCCAGGCCTCTGAAGCTTTCTTT
CASGEWGQASEAFF
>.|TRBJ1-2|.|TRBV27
TGTGCCAGCAGTTTAGGGCAGAGCTATGGCTACACCTTC
CASSLGQSYGYTF
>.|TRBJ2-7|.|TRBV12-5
TGTGCTAGCGGGGGAAGAGCCTACGAGCAGTACTTC
CASGGRAYEQYF
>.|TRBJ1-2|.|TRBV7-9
TGTGCCAGCAGCTCTAGTGGCCGTTCGAACTATGGCTACACCTTC
CASSSSGRSNYGYTF
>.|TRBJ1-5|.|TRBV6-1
TGTGCCAGCAGTGCGGTACAGGGTAGCAATCAGCCCCAGCATTTT
CASSAVQGSNQPQHF
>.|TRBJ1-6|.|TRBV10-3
TGTGCCATCAGTGAGGGCAGGATGAATTCACCCCTCCACTTT
CAISEGRMNSPLHF
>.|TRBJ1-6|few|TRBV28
TGTGCCAGCACCCCCCCGCGTGGACCCCTCCACTTT
CASTPPRGPLHF
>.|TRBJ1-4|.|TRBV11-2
TGTGCCAGCAGCGCCCTGCGAGGGACAAAGGCCCCAAAAGAAAAACTGTTTTTT
CASSALRGTKAPKEKLFF
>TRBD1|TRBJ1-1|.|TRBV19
TGTGCCAGTAGTTCCCGGACAGGGGGAAACACTGAAGCTTTCTTT
CASSSRTGGNTEAFF
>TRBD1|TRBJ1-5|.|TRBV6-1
TGTGCCAGCAGCCGACAGGGCCAGGGTCAGCCCCAGCATTTT
CASSRQGQGQPQHF
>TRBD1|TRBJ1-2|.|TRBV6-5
TGTGCCAGCAGTTACTTGGGGGACAGGGGTTATGGCTACACCTTC
CASSYLGDRGYGYTF
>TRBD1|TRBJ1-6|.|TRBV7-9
TGTGCCAGCAGTCGGGACAGGGGGGATTCACCCCTCCACTTT
CASSRDRGDSPLHF
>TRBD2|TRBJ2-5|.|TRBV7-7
TGTGCCAGCAGCTTGCGGGGGGCTTACCAAGAGACCCAGTACTTC
CASSLRGAYQETQYF
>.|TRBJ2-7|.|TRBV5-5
TGTGCCAGCAGCTTGCTTGGGAGTATGGGAGAGCAGTACTTC
CASSLLGSMGEQYF
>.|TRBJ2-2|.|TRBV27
TGTGCCAGCACTACCACCGGGGAGCTGTTTTTT
CASTTTGELFF
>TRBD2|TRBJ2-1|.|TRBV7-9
TGTGCCAGCAGTCCGGGACTAGCTTTTGAGCAGTTCTTC
CASSPGLAFEQFF
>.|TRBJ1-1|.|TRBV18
TGTGCCAGCTCACCAGTAACACCTACTGAAGCTTTCTTT
CASSPVTPTEAFF
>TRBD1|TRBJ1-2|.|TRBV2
TGTGCCAGCAGTGACAGGGGGGCCTATGGCTACACCTTC
CASSDRGAYGYTF
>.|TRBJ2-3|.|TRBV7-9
TGTTCCAGCAGCTCCGGGACAAGAGGTACAGATACGCAGTATTTT
CSSSSGTRGTDTQYF
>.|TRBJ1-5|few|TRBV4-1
TGCGCCAGCAGCCAATCTTCCGAGAGGGATCGGCAGCCCCAGCATTTT
CASSQSSERDRQPQHF
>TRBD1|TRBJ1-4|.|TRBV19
TGTGCCAGTAGTAGGGACCGGGACAGGAGAAATGAAAAACTGTTTTTT
CASSRDRDRRNEKLFF
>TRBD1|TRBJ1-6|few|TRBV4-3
TGCGCCAGCAGCCCAGGGACAGGGCTTTTGACACCCCTCCACTTT
CASSPGTGLLTPLHF
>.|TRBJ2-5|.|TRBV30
TGTGCCTGGACTCCAGGGGGGAGTCAAGAGACCCAGTACTTC
CAWTPGGSQETQYF
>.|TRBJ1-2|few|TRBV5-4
TGTGCCAGCAGCTTGGGGACAACTATCTACACAGGTCCGGATGGCTACACCTTC
CASSLGTTIYTGPDGYTF
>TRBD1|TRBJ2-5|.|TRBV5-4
TGTGCCAGCAGCCTAACAGGGGTGTCAGGAGAGCAGTACTTC
CASSLTGVSGEQYF
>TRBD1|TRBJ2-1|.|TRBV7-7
TGTGCCAGCAGCTGGGACAGGACTCCCTACAATGAGCAGTTCTTC
CASSWDRTPYNEQFF
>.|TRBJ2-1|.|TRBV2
TGTGCCAGCACCATATCAGCGGCCCTCTACAATGAGCAGTTCTTC
CASTISAALYNEQFF
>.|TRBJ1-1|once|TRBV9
TGTGCCAGCAGCCCGCGAAGGAACACTGAAGCTTTCTTT
CASSPRRNTEAFF
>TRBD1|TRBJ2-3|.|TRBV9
TGTGCCAGCAGCGTAGCTCTCCCTTCGACAGGGTCAGATACGCAGTATTTT
CASSVALPSTGSDTQYF
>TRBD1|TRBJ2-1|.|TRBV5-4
TGTGCCAGCAGCTTGGGGGACAGGGGGCATGAGCAGTTCTTC
CASSLGDRGHEQFF
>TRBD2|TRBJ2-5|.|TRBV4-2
TGTGCCAGCAGCCAAGAGCGGCGGGGGGGCCTCGAGACCCAGTACTTC
CASSQERRGGLETQYF
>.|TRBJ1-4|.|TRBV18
TGTGCCAGCTCACCCGGGTCGCAAAATGAAAAACTGTTTTTT
CASSPGSQNEKLFF
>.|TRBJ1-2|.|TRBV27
TGTGCCAGCAGTTTAGGGCGGAGTGGGGGCTGGCGGGGCTACACCTTC
CASSLGRSGGWRGYTF
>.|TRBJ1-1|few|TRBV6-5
TGTGCCAGCACCGAACCGGGACAGAACACTGAAGCTTTCTTT
CASTEPGQNTEAFF
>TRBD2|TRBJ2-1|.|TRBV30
TGTGCCAGAGTAGCGGGGGGGCTTCTCAATGAGCAGTTCTTC
CARVAGGLLNEQFF
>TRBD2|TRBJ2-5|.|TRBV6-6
TGTGCCAGCAGTCCTAGGTCCGGGGGGTGGGGGGAGACCCAGTACTTC
CASSPRSGGWGETQYF
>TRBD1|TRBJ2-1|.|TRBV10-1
TGCGCCAGCAGTGAGAGGGGGCTGTACAATGAGCAGTTCTTC
CASSERGLYNEQFF